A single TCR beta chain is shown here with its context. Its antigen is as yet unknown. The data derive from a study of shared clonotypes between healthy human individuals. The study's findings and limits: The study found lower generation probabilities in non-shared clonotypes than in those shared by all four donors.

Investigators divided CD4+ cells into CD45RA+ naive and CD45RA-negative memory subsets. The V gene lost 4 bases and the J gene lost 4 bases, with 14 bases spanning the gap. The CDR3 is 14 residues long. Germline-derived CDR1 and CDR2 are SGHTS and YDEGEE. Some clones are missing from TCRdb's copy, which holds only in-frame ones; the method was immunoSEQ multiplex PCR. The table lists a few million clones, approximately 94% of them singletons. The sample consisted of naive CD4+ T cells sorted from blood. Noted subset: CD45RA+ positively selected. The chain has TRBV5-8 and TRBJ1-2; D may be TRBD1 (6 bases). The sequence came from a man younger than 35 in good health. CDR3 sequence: CASSPGQLGYGYTF. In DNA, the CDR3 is TGTGCCAGCAGCCCCGGACAGCTTGGCTATGGCTACACCTTC.